What follows are 18 T cell receptor beta chains derived from one specimen sequenced in a study of PD-1 blockade in classical Hodgkin lymphoma. Libraries were prepared by immunoSEQ multiplex PCR; TCRdb keeps only in-frame clonotypes and omits some of them. The table has 20,000 to 25,000 clones, 60% to 80% seen once. Documented time point: cycle 4 day 1 (C4D1), after about 6 weeks of nivolumab. Brentuximab vedotin exposure varied, and every patient relapsed after autologous stem cell transplantation. The specimen comprised peripheral blood mononuclear cells (PBMCs), sampled before the fourth cycle of nivolumab. These receptors came from a human donor with classical Hodgkin lymphoma.

V is TRBV5-1 and J is TRBJ1-2; possibly TRBD1 for D (6 bases). The CDR3 length is 14 residues. From germline, CDR1 is SGHRS and CDR2 YFSETQ. V dropped 4 bases and J dropped 5 bases, with 15 bases sitting between them. In DNA form, the CDR3 reads TGCGCCAGCAGCGCCGGACAGCCCTATTATGGCTACACCTTC. It is translated as CASSAGQPYYGYTF.

This chain links TRBV9 with TRBJ2-1; 12 bases are shared with TRBD2. V was pared by 0 bases and J by 10 bases, with 11 bases of the junction left unmatched. There are 17 residues in the CDR3. Per the germline V gene, CDR1 is SGDLS and CDR2 is YYNGEE. CDR3: CASSVATTSGGPREQFF. The CDR3 bases are TGTGCCAGCAGCGTAGCTACTACTAGCGGGGGGCCAAGGGAGCAGTTCTTC.

The chain combines TRBV10-3 with TRBJ2-7; no reliable D call. The germline V gene encodes CDR1 ENHRY and CDR2 SYGVKD. The CDR3 extends over 13 amino acids. V was trimmed by 3 bases and J by 0 bases, leaving 6 bases between them. The CDR3 here is CAISDGNSYEQYF. The CDR3 DNA reads TGTGCCATCAGTGACGGAAACTCCTACGAGCAGTACTTC.

The chain combines TRBV6-6 with TRBJ2-7; D gene ambiguous. Trimming took off 6 bases at V and 1 base at J, with 7 bases between the two ends. The CDR3 extends over 12 amino acids. The V gene's germline CDR1 is MNHNY and CDR2 SVGAGI (reference sequence). This chain's CDR3 is CASSRTSYEQYF. CDR3 coding DNA: TGTGCCAGCAGCAGGACGTCCTACGAGCAGTACTTC.

This chain connects TRBV6-6 to TRBJ1-1, with D unresolved. V was cut by 6 bases and J by 3 bases, with 11 bases left in between. Germline lookup yields CDR1 MNHNY and CDR2 SVGAGI (reference sequence). CDR3 size: 13 residues. The CDR3 nucleotides read TGTGCCAGCAGCTCGATTCGGGACACTGAAGCTTTCTTT. Its translation: CASSSIRDTEAFF.

This clone is a singleton in its sample. This chain connects TRBV21-1 to TRBJ2-7. TRBV21-1 is annotated as a pseudogene. CDR3 length: 16 amino acids. The CDR3 spells CASSLGSTANHHEQYF. DNA of the CDR3: TGTGCCAGCAGCTTAGGCTCAACAGCGAACCACCACGAGCAGTACTTC.

This clone appeared a few times. This chain uses TRBV11-3 with TRBJ2-2; D uncertain. V dropped 4 bases and J dropped 7 bases, with 10 bases sitting between them. Germline V lookup: CDR1 SGHNT, CDR2 YENEEA. This CDR3 has 13 residues. CDR3 protein: CASSSRTGGELFF. CDR3 nucleotides: TGTGCCAGCAGCTCACGCACGGGCGGGGAGCTGTTTTTT.

V gene TRBV4-1 combines with J gene TRBJ1-2; no clear D. Trimming cost V 0 bases and J 5 bases, with 10 bases left between them. Germline assignment: CDR1 MGHRA and CDR2 YSYEKL. This CDR3 is 14 amino acids long. CDR3 bases: TGCGCCAGCAGCCAAGATTACGGAACTTATGGCTACACCTTC. Protein sequence: CASSQDYGTYGYTF.

The sample holds a few counts of this clone. The CDR3 nucleotides are TGCGCCAGCAGCCAGGAGGGTATCGGGGAGCTGTTTTTT. It translates to CASSQEGIGELFF. The chain employs TRBV5-1 and TRBJ2-2, with a tentative D call TRBD2 (6 bases). The germline gives CDR1 SGHRS, CDR2 YFSETQ. The CDR3 contains 13 residues. Trimming left V 4 bases short and J 7 bases short, with 11 bases between.

This CDR3 is CASSERGQGAIGYTF. The CDR3 bases are TGTGCCAGCAGTGAACGGGGACAGGGCGCAATCGGCTACACCTTC. This chain joins TRBV28 and TRBJ1-2, with 9 bases aligning to TRBD1. The CDR3 is 15 amino acids. V gave up 5 bases and J gave up 8 bases; unmatched junction bases: 12. The V gene's germline CDR1 is MDHEN and CDR2 SYDVKM.

The chain carries TRBV30 and TRBJ1-5; D is possibly TRBD1 (5 bases). The CDR3 has 13 amino acids. Germline CDR1 is GTSNPN and CDR2 is SVGIG (reference sequence). The V gene lost 2 bases and the J gene lost 4 bases, with 9 bases spanning the gap. This CDR3 is CAWSLGVNQPQHF. The DNA of the CDR3 is TGTGCCTGGAGTCTGGGGGTAAATCAGCCCCAGCATTTT. The whole variable domain, filled in from reference TRBV30 and TRBJ1-5, reads SQTIHQWPATLVQPVGSPLSLECTVEGTSNPNLYWYRQAAGRGLQLLFYSVGIGQISSEVPQNLSASRPQDRQFILSSKKLLLSDSGFYLCAWSLGVNQPQHFGDGTRLSIL.

The chain joins TRBV5-1 to TRBJ2-6, with D perhaps matching TRBD2 (7 bases). Trimming shortened V by 7 bases and J by 0 bases, and 17 bases separated the two germline ends. Germline CDR1 is SGHRS and CDR2 is YFSETQ. There are 17 residues in the CDR3. In DNA form, the CDR3 reads TGCGCCAGCTTCCCGGGGGGCGTTCGCTCTGGGGCCAACGTCCTGACTTTC. Its protein product is CASFPGGVRSGANVLTF.

The J gene is TRBJ1-2, the V gene TRBV4-3; 8 positions match TRBD1. CDR1 LGHNA and CDR2 YSLEER come from the germline V gene. The CDR3 contains 14 residues. V lost 2 bases and J lost 7; bases outside the gene matches: 6. CDR3 sequence: CASSQPDRAGGYTF. CDR3 DNA: TGCGCCAGCAGCCAACCGGACAGGGCCGGTGGCTACACCTTC.

The J gene is TRBJ2-5, the V gene TRBV9, with TRBD2 as a possible D gene (6 bases). The CDR3 length is 15 residues. Trimming removed 3 bases from V and 4 bases from J, with 16 bases in between. In germline, CDR1 is SGDLS, CDR2 YYNGEE. CDR3 nucleotides: TGTGCCAGCAGCGCCGAAGGTTTAGCGGTAGAGACCCAGTACTTC. It specifies CASSAEGLAVETQYF.

This clone has only a few counts. The J gene is TRBJ1-1, the V gene TRBV6-6, with a possible D match to TRBD1 (5 bases). This CDR3 has 14 residues. The germline V and J ends were trimmed by 7 bases and 4 bases, with 16 bases remaining between them. The germline V gene encodes CDR1 MNHNY and CDR2 SVGAGI (reference sequence). CDR3 protein: CASTGQYRGTEAFF. The CDR3, as DNA: TGTGCCAGCACCGGACAATACCGGGGCACTGAAGCTTTCTTT.

This chain links TRBV18 with TRBJ1-2, with D perhaps TRBD1 (5 bases). V was clipped by 0 bases and J by 3 bases, with 11 bases between them. The CDR3 has 15 residues. Germline values: CDR1 KGHSH, CDR2 LQKENI. Written as DNA, the CDR3 is TGTGCCAGCTCACCACCAACGGGGCGCGACTATGGCTACACCTTC. This translates into CASSPPTGRDYGYTF.

In its sample, this clone was seen a few times. The rearrangement links TRBV23-1 to TRBJ2-6; D unclear. TRBV23-1 counts as an open reading frame of uncertain function. V was pared by 2 bases and J by 0 bases, with 11 bases between. The CDR3 runs 17 residues. The CDR3 sequence is CASSQRPATSGANVLTF. CDR3 coding DNA: TGCGCCAGCAGTCAAAGGCCCGCCACCTCTGGGGCCAACGTCCTGACTTTC.

This clone was observed once. CDR3 residues: CASSPTSDRANEQFF. In DNA form, the CDR3 reads TGTGCCAGCTCCCCGACATCGGACAGGGCCAATGAGCAGTTCTTC. The V gene is TRBV18, the J gene TRBJ2-1; 8 nucleotides agree with TRBD1. V lost 6 bases, J lost 6 bases, and 10 bases stayed unmatched. Per the germline V gene, CDR1 is KGHSH and CDR2 is LQKENI. CDR3 length: 15 residues.